The 28 T cell receptor beta chains listed next were all sequenced from one sample in a study of T cell repertoires in cytomegalovirus infection (dated by TCRdb to 2018 to 2020). The treatment or condition tag for this specimen amounts to: in vitro stimulation with specific CMV peptide epitopes to enrich CMV-specific T cells. The sample was run on an Illumina HiSeq 1500. The public reads were quality trimmed at Q25 with fastp and then assembled into clones with MiXCR by TCRdb, keeping productive beta chains. CDR3 protein duplicates are merged, each entry listing the most common genes and DNA. This sample holds roughly 34,000 distinct CDR3 sequences; just over 50% were observed only once. Together, the top ten hold approximately 92% of the sample. No antigen has been identified for these receptors. The input for sequencing was CD8+ T cells from cultured PBMCs, taken from culture after CMV antigen stimulation. These receptors were collected from a human donor in good health (CMV status not recorded). Some clones in this sample may be carry-over from other donors' samples.

There are a few counts of this clonotype. J is TRBJ1-2 and V is TRBV5-4, with a weak D call TRBD1 (6 bases). V was pared by 2 bases and J by 0 bases, with 20 bases between. The CDR3 length is 18 residues. Germline CDR1 is SGHNT and CDR2 is YYREEE (reference sequence). The chain's CDR3 is CASSFGAIGQLPNYGYTF. DNA of the CDR3: TGTGCCAGCAGCTTCGGAGCAATCGGACAGCTCCCTAACTATGGCTACACCTTC.

The V and J genes are TRBV11-2 and TRBJ2-3; 10 bases agree with TRBD2. Germline V lookup: CDR1 SGHAT, CDR2 FQNNGV. Germline trimming cut 5 bases from V and 3 bases from J; bases unmatched to any gene: 17. This CDR3 region has 19 residues. In DNA form, the CDR3 reads TGTGCCAGCAGCCCTCCTACTAGCGGGGCCCGCCGGGGGACAGATACGCAGTATTTT. Encoded protein: CASSPPTSGARRGTDTQYF.

This clonotype was detected only a few times. This rearrangement joins TRBV7-3 to TRBJ2-1; no firm D call. CDR3 length equals 12 residues. Between the trimmed V and J ends, which lost 1 base and 7 bases, there was a span of 5 bases. The germline V gene has CDR1 SGHTA and CDR2 FQGTGA. The CDR3 nucleotides are TGTGCCAGCAGCTTAAACGGGAATGAGCAGTTCTTC. It codes for CASSLNGNEQFF.

The chain employs TRBV18 and TRBJ1-1, with a possible D match to TRBD1 (6 bases). The CDR3 is 15 amino acids. Trimming took 3 bases from V and 5 from J, leaving 16 bases between them. In germline, CDR1 is KGHSH, CDR2 LQKENI. This CDR3 is CASSPAAGAGTEAFF. In DNA, the CDR3 is TGTGCCAGCTCACCCGCGGCGGGGGCGGGGACTGAAGCTTTCTTT.

The V and J genes are TRBV7-9 and TRBJ2-1; perhaps TRBD2 as D (6 bases). V was trimmed by 8 bases and J by 9 bases, leaving 14 bases between them. The germline V gene has CDR1 SEHNR and CDR2 FQNEAQ (reference sequence). The CDR3 extends over 12 amino acids. CDR3 region: CASFSGDAEQFF. The CDR3 nucleotides are TGTGCCAGCTTCTCGGGGGATGCTGAGCAGTTCTTC.

The gene calls are TRBV7-6 and TRBJ2-3, with 11 nucleotides matching TRBD2. The trim removed 2 bases at V and 5 bases at J, leaving 6 bases unmatched. Germline V gives CDR1 SGHVS, CDR2 FNYEAQ. This CDR3 comprises 16 residues. CDR3 nucleotides: TGTGCCAGCAGCTTAATTAGCGGGGGGGCTTTAGATACGCAGTATTTT. It codes for CASSLISGGALDTQYF.

The sample holds many counts of this clonotype. The chain uses TRBV7-2 and TRBJ2-3; tentatively, D is TRBD1 or TRBD2 (6 bases each). The V and J ends lost 5 bases and 6 bases respectively, with 15 bases between them. The CDR3 totals 14 residues. The V gene's germline CDR1 is SGHTA and CDR2 FQGNSA. The CDR3 is CASSKKIGGDTQYF. Written as DNA, the CDR3 is TGTGCCAGCAGCAAGAAGATAGGGGGGGATACGCAGTATTTT.

The rearrangement joins TRBV11-1 to TRBJ2-7; D is uncertain. Germline CDR1 SGHAT, CDR2 FQDESV (reference sequence). V was pared by 2 bases and J by 1 base, with 6 bases between. There are 13 residues in the CDR3. The CDR3 DNA reads TGTGCCAGCAGCTTACAGATATCCTACGAGCAGTACTTC. The encoded protein is CASSLQISYEQYF.

The chain recombines TRBV20-1 with TRBJ2-7; 7 bases are a match to TRBD2. The germline gives CDR1 DFQATT, CDR2 SNEGSKA (reference sequence). The V gene end was trimmed by 0 bases and the J gene end by 1 base; junction bases not matched to a gene: 3. The CDR3 is 14 amino acids. CDR3 bases: TGCAGTGCTAGAGAGACGCGGGGGTCCTACGAGCAGTACTTC. It yields the protein CSARETRGSYEQYF.

The genes are TRBV10-3 and TRBJ1-2; maybe TRBD1 (6 bases). The CDR3 runs to 13 residues. Trimming took off 9 bases at V and 4 bases at J, with 15 bases between the two ends. CDR1 ENHRY and CDR2 SYGVKD come from the germline V gene. The CDR3 DNA follows: TGTGCCATTCCGGACAGTAATAGCTATGGCTACACCTTC. The encoded protein is CAIPDSNSYGYTF.

The J gene is TRBJ2-5, the V gene TRBV7-3; a weak D match, TRBD2 (5 bases). The V gene lost 1 base and the J gene lost 5 bases, with 8 bases spanning the gap. CDR1 SGHTA and CDR2 FQGTGA come from the germline V gene. The CDR3 covers 13 residues. The CDR3 region has the DNA TGTGCCAGCAGCTTAAGCGGCGGGGAGACCCAGTACTTC. This sequence encodes CASSLSGGETQYF.

This clonotype occurred a few times. The rearrangement uses TRBV25-1 and TRBJ2-7; D might be TRBD2 (5 bases). This CDR3 region has 16 residues. V lost 2 bases to trimming and J lost 0 bases, with 14 bases between them. Germline V gives CDR1 MGHDK, CDR2 SYGVNS. The CDR3 sequence is CASSEGELASSYEQYF. For the CDR3, the DNA is TGTGCCAGCAGTGAAGGGGAGCTAGCCAGCTCCTACGAGCAGTACTTC.

The CDR3 region has the DNA TGTGCCAGCACCCTAGCGGGGGGGTACCAAGAGACCCAGTACTTC. Residues: CASTLAGGYQETQYF. The J gene is TRBJ2-5, the V gene TRBV7-2; 12 positions agree with TRBD2. J was trimmed by 0 bases and V by 7 bases; bases with no gene match: 3. The CDR3 covers 15 residues. Germline V gene sequence: CDR1 SGHTA, CDR2 FQGNSA.

The V gene is TRBV18, the J gene TRBJ2-3; 8 bases are a match to TRBD1. Per the germline V gene, CDR1 is KGHSH and CDR2 is LQKENI. The CDR3 is 17 residues long. V dropped 3 bases and J dropped 0; count of bases not matched to a gene: 8. For the CDR3, the DNA is TGTGCCAGCTCACCGGGGGACAGGAGCTATAGCACAGATACGCAGTATTTT. This sequence encodes CASSPGDRSYSTDTQYF.

The V call is TRBV7-8, the J call TRBJ2-1, with 9 bases lining up with TRBD2. This CDR3 has 17 residues. V lost 4 bases and J lost 7; bases outside the gene matches: 14. Germline-derived CDR1 and CDR2 are SGHVS and FQNEAQ. This chain's CDR3 is CASSSGGLAGVKNEQFF. CDR3 coding DNA: TGTGCCAGCAGCTCAGGGGGGTTAGCGGGAGTCAAAAATGAGCAGTTCTTC.

V is TRBV28 and J is TRBJ1-1; TRBD1 might be the D (5 bases). The length of the CDR3 is 15 residues. Germline V gene data show CDR1 as MDHEN and CDR2 as SYDVKM. The V end lost 3 bases, the J end lost 3 bases, and 14 bases lay between the germline ends. The CDR3 is CASSFPAGRDTEAFF. The CDR3, as DNA: TGTGCCAGCAGTTTTCCGGCAGGGAGGGACACTGAAGCTTTCTTT.

The V and J genes are TRBV6-8 and TRBJ2-3, with 11 nucleotides matching TRBD2. J lost 3 bases, V lost 0 bases, and 2 bases had no gene match. Germline lookup yields CDR1 MNHGY and CDR2 SAAAGT. The CDR3 covers 16 residues. CDR3 region: CASSYSLAGGTDTQYF. CDR3 DNA: TGTGCCAGCAGTTACTCGCTAGCGGGAGGAACAGATACGCAGTATTTT.

The table lists this clonotype with a count of one. J is TRBJ1-5 and V is TRBV6-2 or TRBV6-3; tentative D call: TRBD1 (6 bases). CDR3 length equals 15 residues. V shed 8 bases and J shed 2 bases, with 16 bases lying between them. Germline values: CDR1 MNHEY, CDR2 SVGEGT. In nucleotides, the CDR3 is TGTGCCAGCGATTTACGGGGGGGCGGCAATCAGCCCCAGCATTTT. This gives the protein CASDLRGGGNQPQHF.

The chain carries TRBV12-3 or TRBV12-4 and TRBJ2-3; D uncertain. The CDR3 runs 14 residues. Trimming took off 3 bases at V and 5 bases at J, with 12 bases between the two ends. The CDR3 region is CASSFPRVGDTQYF. CDR3 bases: TGTGCCAGCAGTTTTCCTAGAGTGGGAGATACGCAGTATTTT.

This chain joins TRBV12-3 or TRBV12-4 and TRBJ1-5; no definite D call. The V end lost 3 bases, the J end lost 2 bases, and 17 bases lay between the germline ends. CDR3 length: 17 amino acids. The CDR3 region is CASSFKGREGGNQPQHF. In DNA form, the CDR3 reads TGTGCCAGCAGTTTTAAAGGGAGGGAAGGAGGCAATCAGCCCCAGCATTTT.

The chain links TRBV7-8 to TRBJ2-2; 9 bases are shared with TRBD2. V trimming: 0 bases; J trimming: 2 bases; junction bases outside the gene matches: 4. Germline V CDR1 and CDR2: SGHVS, FQNEAQ. The length of the CDR3 is 17 residues. Here the CDR3 reads CASSLAKTSGNTGELFF. The CDR3 region has the DNA TGTGCCAGCAGCTTAGCGAAGACTAGCGGTAACACCGGGGAGCTGTTTTTT.

The chain combines TRBV7-6 with TRBJ2-2, with 10 nucleotides matching TRBD2. The CDR3 is 17 residues long. V lost 5 bases and J lost 1; bases outside the gene matches: 7. CDR1 and CDR2 (germline): SGHVS, FNYEAQ. Written as DNA, the CDR3 is TGTGCCAGCAGCCAGGAGAGACTAGCGGGGAACACCGGGGAGCTGTTTTTT. Residues: CASSQERLAGNTGELFF.

This chain connects TRBV5-4 to TRBJ2-3; no definite D call. Germline V gene sequence: CDR1 SGHNT, CDR2 YYREEE (reference sequence). This CDR3 comprises 17 residues. V lost 5 bases, J lost 1 base, and 20 bases lay in between. The DNA for the CDR3 is TGTGCCAGCAGTCCGCTTGATCCGCGGATGGGCACAGATACGCAGTATTTT. This codes for CASSPLDPRMGTDTQYF.

The CDR3 sequence: CASSLEQGGHYGYTF. DNA of the CDR3: TGTGCCAGCAGCTTAGAACAGGGGGGACACTATGGCTACACCTTC. V gene TRBV11-2 combines with J gene TRBJ1-2, with TRBD1 matching over 8 bases. This CDR3 region has 15 residues. Germline V gene lookup returns CDR1 SGHAT and CDR2 FQNNGV. Losses at the gene ends were 0 bases for V and 3 bases for J; bases not matched to a gene: 3.

V is TRBV13 and J is TRBJ1-2; D not resolved. The ends were cut back, 7 bases at V and 9 bases at J, with 15 bases in the middle. Per germline, CDR1 PRHDT and CDR2 FYEKMQ (reference sequence). This CDR3 is 12 amino acids long. The CDR3 sequence: CASTTGSSRYTF. The CDR3 region has the DNA TGTGCCAGCACAACCGGGAGTAGCCGCTACACCTTC.

This clonotype showed up just a few times. The J gene is TRBJ2-7, the V gene TRBV4-2, with 7 bases matching TRBD2. This CDR3 has 16 amino acids. After removal of 1 base from V and 3 bases from J, the junction contained 9 bases not matched to a gene. Germline lookup yields CDR1 LGHNA and CDR2 YNFKEQ. CDR3 in DNA: TGTGCCAGCAGCCAAGCCCCCGAGCGGGGATACTACGAGCAGTACTTC. It codes for CASSQAPERGYYEQYF.

The table lists this clonotype with a few counts. The chain links TRBV7-3 to TRBJ1-1; the D is unclear. CDR1 and CDR2 from the germline V gene are SGHTA and FQGTGA. V shed 2 bases and J shed 2 bases, with 12 bases lying between them. This CDR3 has 15 amino acids. CDR3 sequence: CASSLGLSGNTEAFF. Written as DNA, the CDR3 is TGTGCCAGCAGCTTAGGCCTCTCCGGCAACACTGAAGCTTTCTTT.

The J gene is TRBJ2-1, the V gene TRBV28, with D perhaps matching TRBD2 (6 bases). The V end lost 3 bases, the J end lost 0 bases, and 12 bases lay between the germline ends. The CDR3 length is 16 residues. Per the germline V gene, CDR1 is MDHEN and CDR2 is SYDVKM. CDR3 in amino acids: CASSLEGLSSYNEQFF. The CDR3, as DNA: TGTGCCAGCAGTTTGGAGGGCCTCAGCTCCTACAATGAGCAGTTCTTC. The complete variable domain, with remaining parts taken from reference TRBV28 and TRBJ2-1, reads DVKVTQSSRYLVKRTGEKVFLECVQDMDHENMFWYRQDPGLGLRLIYFSYDVKMKEKGDIPEGYSVSREKKERFSLILESASTNQTSMYLCASSLEGLSSYNEQFFGPGTRLTVL.